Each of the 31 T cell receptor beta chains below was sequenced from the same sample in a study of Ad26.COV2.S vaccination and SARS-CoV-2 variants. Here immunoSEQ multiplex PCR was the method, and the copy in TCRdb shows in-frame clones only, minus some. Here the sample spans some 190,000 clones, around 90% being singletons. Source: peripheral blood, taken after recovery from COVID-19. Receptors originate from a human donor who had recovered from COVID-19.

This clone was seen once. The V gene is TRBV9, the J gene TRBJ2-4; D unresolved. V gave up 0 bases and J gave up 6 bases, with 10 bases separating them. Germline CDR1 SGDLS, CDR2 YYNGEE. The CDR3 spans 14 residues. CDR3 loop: CASSVESGGNIQYF. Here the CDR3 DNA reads TGTGCCAGCAGCGTAGAGAGTGGCGGAAACATTCAGTACTTC.

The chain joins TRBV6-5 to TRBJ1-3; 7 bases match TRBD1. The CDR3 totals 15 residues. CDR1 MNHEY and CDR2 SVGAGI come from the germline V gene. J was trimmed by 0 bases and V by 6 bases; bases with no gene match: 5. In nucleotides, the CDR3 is TGTGCCAGCAGCAGACAGGGTTCCTCTGGAAACACCATATATTTT. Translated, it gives CASSRQGSSGNTIYF.

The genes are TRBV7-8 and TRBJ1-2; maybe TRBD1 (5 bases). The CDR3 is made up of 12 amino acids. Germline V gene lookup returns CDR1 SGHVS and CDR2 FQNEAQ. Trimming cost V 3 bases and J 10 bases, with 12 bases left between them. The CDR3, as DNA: TGTGCCAGCAGCTTGACAGCTTACCTCTACACCTTC. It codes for CASSLTAYLYTF.

The CDR3 nucleotides are TGTGCCATCAGTGAGTCGCGTGCGGGAGACAATGAGCAGTTCTTC. It translates to CAISESRAGDNEQFF. V and J are TRBV10-3 and TRBJ2-1, with TRBD2 matching over 7 bases. CDR3 length equals 15 residues. The V and J ends lost 0 bases and 5 bases, in that order; junction bases with no gene match: 4. Germline V lookup: CDR1 ENHRY, CDR2 SYGVKD.

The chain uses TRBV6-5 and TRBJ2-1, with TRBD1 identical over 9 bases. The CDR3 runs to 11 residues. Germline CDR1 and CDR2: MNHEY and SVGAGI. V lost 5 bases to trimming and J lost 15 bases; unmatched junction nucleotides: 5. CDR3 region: CASSHGTGRFF. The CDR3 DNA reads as TGTGCCAGCAGTCACGGGACAGGGAGGTTCTTC.

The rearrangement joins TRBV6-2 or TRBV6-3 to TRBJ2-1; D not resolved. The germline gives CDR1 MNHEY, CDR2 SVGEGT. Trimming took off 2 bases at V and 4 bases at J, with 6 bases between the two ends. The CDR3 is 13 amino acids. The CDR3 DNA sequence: TGTGCCAGCAGTTACATTTCATACAATGAGCAGTTCTTC. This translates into CASSYISYNEQFF.

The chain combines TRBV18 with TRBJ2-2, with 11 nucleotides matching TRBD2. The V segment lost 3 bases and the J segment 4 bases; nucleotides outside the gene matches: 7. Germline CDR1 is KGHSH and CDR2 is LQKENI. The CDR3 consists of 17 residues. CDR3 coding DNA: TGTGCCAGCTCACCCATAGCGGGAGGGCCTTTCACCGGGGAGCTGTTTTTT. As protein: CASSPIAGGPFTGELFF.

The CDR3 sequence is CASSYLRISYEQYF. The CDR3, as DNA: TGTGCCAGCAGTTACTTGCGGATATCCTACGAGCAGTACTTC. V gene TRBV6-6 combines with J gene TRBJ2-7; D call uncertain. The length of the CDR3 is 14 residues. Germline V CDR1 and CDR2: MNHNY, SVGAGI (reference sequence). V dropped 1 base and J dropped 1 base, with 8 bases sitting between them.

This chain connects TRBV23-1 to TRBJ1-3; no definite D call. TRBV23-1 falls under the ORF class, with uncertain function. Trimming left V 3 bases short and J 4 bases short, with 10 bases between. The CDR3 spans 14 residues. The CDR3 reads CASSQSLTGNTIYF. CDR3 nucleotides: TGCGCCAGCAGTCAGTCCCTCACCGGAAACACCATATATTTT.

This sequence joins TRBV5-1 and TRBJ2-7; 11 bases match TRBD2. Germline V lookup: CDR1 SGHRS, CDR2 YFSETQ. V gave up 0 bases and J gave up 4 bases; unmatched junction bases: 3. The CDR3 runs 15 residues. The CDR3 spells CASSLVSGRGYEQYF. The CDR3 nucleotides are TGCGCCAGCAGCTTGGTTAGCGGGAGGGGGTACGAGCAGTACTTC. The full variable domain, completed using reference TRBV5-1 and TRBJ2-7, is KAGVTQTPRYLIKTRGQQVTLSCSPISGHRSVSWYQQTPGQGLQFLFEYFSETQRNKGNFPGRFSGRQFSNSRSEMNVSTLELGDSALYLCASSLVSGRGYEQYFGPGTRLTVT.

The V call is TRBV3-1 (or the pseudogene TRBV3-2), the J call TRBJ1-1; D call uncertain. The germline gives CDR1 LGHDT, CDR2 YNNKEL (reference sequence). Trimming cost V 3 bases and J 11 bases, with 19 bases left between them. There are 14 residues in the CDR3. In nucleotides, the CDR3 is TGTGCCAGCAGCCAGCCGGGGTACGATTCTAGGGCTTTCTTT. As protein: CASSQPGYDSRAFF.

This CDR3 reads CASSEFRTGGYQPQHF. CDR3 sequence (DNA): TGTGCCAGCAGTGAATTTAGGACAGGGGGTTATCAGCCCCAGCATTTT. The chain employs TRBV6-1 and TRBJ1-5; 10 bases align to TRBD1. This CDR3 contains 16 residues. V was clipped by 2 bases and J by 5 bases; unmatched bases: 6. The V gene's germline CDR1 is MNHNS and CDR2 SASEGT.

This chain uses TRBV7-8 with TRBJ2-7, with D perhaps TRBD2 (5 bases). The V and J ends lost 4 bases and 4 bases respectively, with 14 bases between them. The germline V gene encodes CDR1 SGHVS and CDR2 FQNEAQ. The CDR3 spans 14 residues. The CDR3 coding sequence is TGTGCCAGCAGCTCCCCGCCGGGAACGTACGAGCAGTACTTC. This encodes CASSSPPGTYEQYF.

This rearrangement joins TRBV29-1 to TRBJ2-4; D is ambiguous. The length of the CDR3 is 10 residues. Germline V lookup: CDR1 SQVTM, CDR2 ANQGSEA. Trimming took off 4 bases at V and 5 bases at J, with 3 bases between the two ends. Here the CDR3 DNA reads TGCAGCGTTGGGGAAAACATTCAGTACTTC. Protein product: CSVGENIQYF.

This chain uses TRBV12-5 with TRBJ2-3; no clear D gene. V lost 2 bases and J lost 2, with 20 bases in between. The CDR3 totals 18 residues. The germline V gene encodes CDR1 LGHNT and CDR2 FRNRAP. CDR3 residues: CASGLPPQQDPSTDTQYF. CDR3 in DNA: TGTGCTAGTGGTTTGCCCCCTCAGCAGGACCCCTCCACAGATACGCAGTATTTT.

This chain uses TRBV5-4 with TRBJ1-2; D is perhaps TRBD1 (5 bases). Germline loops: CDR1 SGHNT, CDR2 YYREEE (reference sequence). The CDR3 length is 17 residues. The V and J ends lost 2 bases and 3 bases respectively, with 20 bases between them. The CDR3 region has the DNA TGTGCCAGCAGCTTAAAGTCCGGGGCCAATACCTACTATGGCTACACCTTC. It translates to CASSLKSGANTYYGYTF.

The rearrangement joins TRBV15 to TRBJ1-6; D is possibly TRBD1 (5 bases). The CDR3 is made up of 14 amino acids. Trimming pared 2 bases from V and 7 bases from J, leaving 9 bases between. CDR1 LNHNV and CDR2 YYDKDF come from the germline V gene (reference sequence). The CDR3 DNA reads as TGTGCCACCAGCAGACGGAACAGGAATTCACCCCTCCACTTT. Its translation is CATSRRNRNSPLHF.

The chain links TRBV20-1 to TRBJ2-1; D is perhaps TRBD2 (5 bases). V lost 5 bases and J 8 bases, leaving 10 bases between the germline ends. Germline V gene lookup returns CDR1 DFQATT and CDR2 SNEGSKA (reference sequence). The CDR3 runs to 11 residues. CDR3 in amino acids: CSALSGDEQFF. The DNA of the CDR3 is TGCAGTGCTCTCTCCGGGGATGAGCAGTTCTTC.

CDR3 coding DNA: TGTGCCAGTAGTAGGGGCCTCCGGGCCAAAAACATTCAGTACTTC. Translating it yields CASSRGLRAKNIQYF. This chain connects TRBV19 to TRBJ2-4; possible D gene TRBD1, 5 bases. Per the germline V gene, CDR1 is LNHDA and CDR2 is SQIVND (reference sequence). The V and J ends lost 4 bases and 1 base respectively, with 11 bases between them. The CDR3 spans 15 residues.

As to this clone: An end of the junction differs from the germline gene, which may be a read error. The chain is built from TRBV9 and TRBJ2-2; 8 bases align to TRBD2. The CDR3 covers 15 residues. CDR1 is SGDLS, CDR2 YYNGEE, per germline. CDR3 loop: CARSTPGGGTGELFF. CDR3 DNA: TGTGCCCGCAGCACACCGGGGGGGGGCACCGGGGAGCTGTTTTTT.

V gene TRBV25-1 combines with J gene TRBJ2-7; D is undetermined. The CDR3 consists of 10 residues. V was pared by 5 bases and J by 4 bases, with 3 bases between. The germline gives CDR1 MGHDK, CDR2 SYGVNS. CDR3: CASSSYEQYF. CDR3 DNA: TGTGCCAGCAGTTCTTACGAGCAGTACTTC.

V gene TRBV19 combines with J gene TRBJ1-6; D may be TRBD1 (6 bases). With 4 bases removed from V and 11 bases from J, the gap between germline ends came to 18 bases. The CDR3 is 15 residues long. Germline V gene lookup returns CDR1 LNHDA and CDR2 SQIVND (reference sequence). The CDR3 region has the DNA TGTGCCAGTAGTAGATTGGACAGCCGTTATCCACCCCTCCACTTT. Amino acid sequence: CASSRLDSRYPPLHF. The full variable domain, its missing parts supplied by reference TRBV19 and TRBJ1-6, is DGGITQSPKYLFRKEGQNVTLSCEQNLNHDAMYWYRQDPGQGLRLIYYSQIVNDFQKGDIAEGYSVSREKKESFPLTVTSAQKNPTAFYLCASSRLDSRYPPLHFGNGTRLTVT.

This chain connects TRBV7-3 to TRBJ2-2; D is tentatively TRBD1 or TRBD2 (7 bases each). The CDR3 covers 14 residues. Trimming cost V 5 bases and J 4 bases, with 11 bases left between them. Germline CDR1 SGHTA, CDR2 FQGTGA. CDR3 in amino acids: CASSPGGGTGELFF. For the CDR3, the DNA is TGTGCCAGCAGCCCAGGGGGGGGCACCGGGGAGCTGTTTTTT.

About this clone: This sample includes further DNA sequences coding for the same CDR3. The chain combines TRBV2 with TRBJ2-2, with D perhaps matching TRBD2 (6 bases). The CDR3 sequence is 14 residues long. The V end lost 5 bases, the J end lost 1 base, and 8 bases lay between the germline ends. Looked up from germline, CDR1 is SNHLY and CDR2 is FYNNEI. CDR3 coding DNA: TGTGCCAGCAGTCGCGGGAAGAACACCGGGGAGCTGTTTTTT. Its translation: CASSRGKNTGELFF. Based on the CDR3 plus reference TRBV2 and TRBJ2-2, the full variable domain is EPEVTQTPSHQVTQMGQEVILRCVPISNHLYFYWYRQILGQKVEFLVSFYNNEISEKSEIFDDQFSVERPDGSNFTLKIRSTKLEDSAMYFCASSRGKNTGELFFGEGSRLTVL.

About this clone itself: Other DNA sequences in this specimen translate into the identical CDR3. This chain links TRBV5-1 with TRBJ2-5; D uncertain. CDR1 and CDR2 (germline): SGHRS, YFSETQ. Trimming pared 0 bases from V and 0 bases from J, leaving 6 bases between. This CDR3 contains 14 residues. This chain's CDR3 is CASSLVTDQETQYF. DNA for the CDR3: TGCGCCAGCAGCTTGGTAACAGACCAAGAGACCCAGTACTTC.

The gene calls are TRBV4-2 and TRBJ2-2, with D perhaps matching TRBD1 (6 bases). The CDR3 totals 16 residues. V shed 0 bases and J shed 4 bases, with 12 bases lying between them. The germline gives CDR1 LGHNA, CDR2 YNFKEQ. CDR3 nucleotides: TGTGCCAGCAGCCAAGACCACAAAGGGGGCACCGGGGAGCTGTTTTTT. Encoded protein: CASSQDHKGGTGELFF.

CDR3 nucleotide sequence: TGTGCCAGCAGCTCGGACAGAAAAAACTATGGCTACACCTTC. Translation gives CASSSDRKNYGYTF. The rearrangement joins TRBV7-9 to TRBJ1-2; possible D gene TRBD1, 6 bases. CDR1 and CDR2 from the germline V gene are SEHNR and FQNEAQ (reference sequence). Deletions cut 4 bases from V and 2 bases from J, with 11 bases between. This CDR3 contains 14 residues. The variable domain in full, with the rest retrieved from reference TRBV7-9 and TRBJ1-2, is DTGVSQNPRHKITKRGQNVTFRCDPISEHNRLYWYRQTLGQGPEFLTYFQNEAQLEKSRLLSDRFSAERPKGSFSTLEIQRTEQGDSAMYLCASSSDRKNYGYTFGSGTRLTVV.

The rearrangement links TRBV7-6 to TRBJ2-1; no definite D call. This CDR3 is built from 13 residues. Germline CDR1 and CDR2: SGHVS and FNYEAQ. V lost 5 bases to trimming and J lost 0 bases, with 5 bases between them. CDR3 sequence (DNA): TGTGCCAGCAGCCGCTTCTCCTACAATGAGCAGTTCTTC. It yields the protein CASSRFSYNEQFF.

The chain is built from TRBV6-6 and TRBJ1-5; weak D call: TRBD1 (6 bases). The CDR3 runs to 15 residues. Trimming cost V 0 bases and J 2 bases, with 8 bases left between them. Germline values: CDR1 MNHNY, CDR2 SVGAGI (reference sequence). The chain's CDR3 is CASSYSYRGNQPQHF. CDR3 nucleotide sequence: TGTGCCAGCAGTTACTCTTACAGGGGCAATCAGCCCCAGCATTTT.

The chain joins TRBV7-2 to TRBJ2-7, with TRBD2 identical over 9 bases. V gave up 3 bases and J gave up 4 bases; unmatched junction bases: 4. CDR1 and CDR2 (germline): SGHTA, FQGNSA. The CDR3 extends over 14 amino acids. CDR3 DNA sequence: TGTGCCAGCAGCTTCCCGGGACTAGCTTACGAGCAGTACTTC. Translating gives CASSFPGLAYEQYF.

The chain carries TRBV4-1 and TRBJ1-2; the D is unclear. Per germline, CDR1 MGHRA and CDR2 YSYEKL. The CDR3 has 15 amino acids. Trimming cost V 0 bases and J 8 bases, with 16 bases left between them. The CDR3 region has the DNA TGCGCCAGCAGCCAAGAAAGTGGGCTGGGTGGAGGCTACACCTTC. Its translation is CASSQESGLGGGYTF.